Below are 17 T cell receptor beta chains sequenced from a single sample in a study of blood T cell repertoires in COVID-19. The data were produced by immunoSEQ multiplex PCR, yet TCRdb's version contains in-frame clones alone and is incomplete. The sample has a few hundred thousand clones; roughly nine tenths are singletons. The sample taken for sequencing was PBMCs or T cells enriched from blood (not recorded which). These receptors came from a woman aged 40 to 55 who had been exposed to COVID-19.

The chain recombines TRBV7-9 with TRBJ1-1; 8 bases align to TRBD1. Germline CDR1 reads SEHNR; CDR2 reads FQNEAQ (reference sequence). V shed 7 bases, J shed 11 bases, and the junction held 9 bases outside the gene matches. The CDR3 has 12 amino acids. The CDR3: CASTDWDRRAFF. In nucleotides, the CDR3 is TGTGCCAGCACCGATTGGGACAGGAGGGCTTTCTTT.

V is TRBV29-1 and J is TRBJ2-1, with no clear D. CDR3 size: 14 residues. Germline CDR1 is SQVTM and CDR2 is ANQGSEA. Trimming stripped 4 bases from V and 3 bases from J, with 13 bases between. CDR3 protein: CSVVVGPSYNEQFF. The CDR3 coding sequence is TGCAGCGTTGTGGTAGGTCCTAGCTACAATGAGCAGTTCTTC.

This sequence joins TRBV19 and TRBJ2-2, with a weak D call TRBD2 (6 bases). CDR1 and CDR2 from the germline V gene are LNHDA and SQIVND (reference sequence). V was pared by 5 bases and J by 4 bases, with 14 bases between. The CDR3 sequence is 15 residues long. CDR3: CASSARKGGTGELFF. The CDR3 nucleotides are TGTGCCAGTAGTGCCCGGAAGGGAGGCACCGGGGAGCTGTTTTTT.

V and J are TRBV18 and TRBJ2-3; 12 bases fit TRBD2. The CDR3 sequence is 20 residues long. Germline V gives CDR1 KGHSH, CDR2 LQKENI. Losses at the gene ends were 2 bases for V and 4 bases for J; bases not matched to a gene: 16. The CDR3 sequence is CASSPTGTSGFVGPADTQYF. CDR3 sequence (DNA): TGTGCCAGCTCACCAACCGGGACTAGCGGGTTCGTAGGTCCCGCAGATACGCAGTATTTT.

V and J are TRBV5-1 and TRBJ2-1; tentatively, D is TRBD2 (6 bases). Germline CDR1 reads SGHRS; CDR2 reads YFSETQ. The CDR3 has 16 residues. Deletions cut 0 bases from V and 1 base from J, with 11 bases between. CDR3 loop: CASSLEVSGSYNEQFF. CDR3 DNA sequence: TGCGCCAGCAGCTTGGAGGTTAGCGGTTCCTACAATGAGCAGTTCTTC.

This sequence joins TRBV3-1 (or the pseudogene TRBV3-2) and TRBJ1-6; 10 nucleotides align to TRBD1. The CDR3 extends over 15 amino acids. J was trimmed by 9 bases and V by 4 bases; bases with no gene match: 6. The germline V gene has CDR1 LGHDT and CDR2 YNNKEL (reference sequence). This CDR3 reads CASSRDRGEGSPLHF. In nucleotides, the CDR3 is TGTGCCAGCAGCCGGGACAGGGGCGAAGGTTCACCCCTCCACTTT.

For the CDR3, the DNA is TGTGCCAGCAGCCGGACAGGAAGCCGCTATGGCTACACCTTC. It yields the protein CASSRTGSRYGYTF. The rearrangement links TRBV14 to TRBJ1-2; 7 positions match TRBD1. Losses at the gene ends were 4 bases for V and 4 bases for J; bases not matched to a gene: 6. This CDR3 is 14 amino acids long. In germline, CDR1 is SGHDN, CDR2 FVKESK.

The chain carries TRBV7-3 and TRBJ2-1; 11 bases are a match to TRBD2. Losses at the gene ends were 3 bases for V and 9 bases for J; bases not matched to a gene: 13. From germline, CDR1 is SGHTA and CDR2 FQGTGA. The CDR3 has 17 amino acids. The CDR3 is CASSFGARGLAGGEQFF. CDR3 coding DNA: TGTGCCAGCAGCTTTGGAGCCCGCGGTCTAGCGGGAGGTGAGCAGTTCTTC.

Points on this clone: One end of the junction is discordant with germline, which a read error may explain. The chain uses TRBV6-2 or TRBV6-3 and TRBJ2-1; 10 nucleotides line up with TRBD2. From germline, CDR1 is MNHEY and CDR2 SVGEGT. CDR3 length: 12 residues. The CDR3 reads CASSRAGTSVIF. DNA of the CDR3: TGTGCCAGCAGTAGAGCCGGGACTAGCGTGATCTTC.

The V call is TRBV29-1, the J call TRBJ1-2; perhaps TRBD1 as D (5 bases). Trimming removed 3 bases at V and 1 base at J, with 6 bases between. The CDR3 length is 12 residues. The V gene's germline CDR1 is SQVTM and CDR2 ANQGSEA. The CDR3 spells CSVDQGNYGYTF. In DNA, the CDR3 is TGCAGCGTTGATCAGGGTAACTATGGCTACACCTTC.

The chain combines TRBV6-5 with TRBJ2-7, with D possibly matching TRBD2 (5 bases). The length of the CDR3 is 13 residues. The germline CDR1 and CDR2 sequences are MNHEY and SVGAGI. V lost 5 bases and J lost 2, with 10 bases in between. The CDR3 bases are TGTGCCAGCAGTCGTACCGGGACCTACGAGCAGTACTTC. Translating it yields CASSRTGTYEQYF.

The rearrangement links TRBV6-6 to TRBJ2-7; 9 positions agree with TRBD2. CDR3 length: 14 amino acids. The V gene's germline CDR1 is MNHNY and CDR2 SVGAGI (reference sequence). V dropped 5 bases and J dropped 0; count of bases not matched to a gene: 2. In nucleotides, the CDR3 is TGTGCCAGCAGTAAAGCGGGAGGCTCCTACGAGCAGTACTTC. Residues: CASSKAGGSYEQYF.

V and J are TRBV6-5 and TRBJ2-3, with 7 bases that match TRBD1. The CDR3 runs 14 residues. Germline V lookup: CDR1 MNHEY, CDR2 SVGAGI. V dropped 6 bases and J dropped 2; count of bases not matched to a gene: 5. As DNA, the CDR3 is TGTGCCAGCAGGGGGGACAGCTACACAGATACGCAGTATTTT. Protein sequence: CASRGDSYTDTQYF.

The V call is TRBV7-2, the J call TRBJ1-1; the match to TRBD1 covers 9 bases. The J segment lost 0 bases and the V segment lost 5 bases, leaving 7 bases of the junction unmatched. Per germline, CDR1 SGHTA and CDR2 FQGNSA. This CDR3 comprises 16 residues. CDR3 loop: CASSLQGAMLNTEAFF. The DNA of the CDR3 is TGTGCCAGCAGCCTACAGGGGGCCATGCTGAACACTGAAGCTTTCTTT. Full variable domain (rest looked up from reference TRBV7-2 and TRBJ1-1): GAGVSQSPSNKVTEKGKDVELRCDPISGHTALYWYRQSLGQGLEFLIYFQGNSAPDKSGLPSDRFSAERTGGSVSTLTIQRTQQEDSAVYLCASSLQGAMLNTEAFFGQGTRLTVV.

The CDR3, as DNA: TGCGCCAGCAGCCAGACAGGGGCTTATGGCTACACCTTC. It specifies CASSQTGAYGYTF. The rearrangement links TRBV4-3 to TRBJ1-2; 8 positions match TRBD1. This CDR3 comprises 13 residues. J was trimmed by 5 bases and V by 3 bases; bases with no gene match: 2. Germline CDR1 LGHNA, CDR2 YSLEER.

In this sample, this clone turned up once. V is TRBV13 and J is TRBJ2-2, with 8 positions matching TRBD2. CDR1 PRHDT and CDR2 FYEKMQ come from the germline V gene (reference sequence). Losses at the gene ends were 5 bases for V and 5 bases for J; bases not matched to a gene: 7. The CDR3 consists of 15 residues. CDR3 sequence: CASSPRGGVTGELFF. In nucleotides, the CDR3 is TGTGCCAGCAGCCCCCGGGGGGGGGTTACCGGGGAGCTGTTTTTT. The full variable domain, completed using reference TRBV13 and TRBJ2-2, is AAGVIQSPRHLIKEKRETATLKCYPIPRHDTVYWYQQGPGQDPQFLISFYEKMQSDKGSIPDRFSAQQFSDYHSELNMSSLELGDSALYFCASSPRGGVTGELFFGEGSRLTVL.

The gene calls are TRBV11-3 and TRBJ2-4; a weak D match, TRBD2 (5 bases). Germline values: CDR1 SGHNT, CDR2 YENEEA. The CDR3 is 12 amino acids. Deletions cut 5 bases from V and 9 bases from J, with 11 bases between. The CDR3 DNA reads TGTGCCAGCAGCCCCGGAAGCGGCATTCAGTACTTC. It yields the protein CASSPGSGIQYF.